These 17 T cell receptor beta chains came from one sample sequenced in a study of tumor-infiltrating lymphocytes in primary liver carcinoma. Alongside blood RNA obtained from unsorted whole blood, germline DNA was also extracted. A constant-region primer served to make TCR beta cDNA from roughly 460 ng total RNA. Slightly modified ARM-PCR served as the procedure for the TCR beta libraries. These libraries came from three rounds of nested multiplex PCR. Investigators reported that the first two PCR rounds, at around 10 cycles each, used TRBV1-TRBV30 forward primers with a C-beta reverse primer. TCRdb redid the calling of the multiplex PCR reads with MiXCR, one entry per CDR3 protein. The sample carries 150,000 to 200,000 distinct CDR3 sequences, about 65% recorded once. Source material: peripheral blood. These receptors came from a woman aged 55 to 70 with primary liver carcinoma and hepatitis B virus infection.

CDR3 residues: CASSSLAGGGETQYF. The CDR3 DNA reads TGTGCCAGCAGTTCCCTAGCGGGAGGTGGAGAGACCCAGTACTTC. The chain links TRBV28 to TRBJ2-5; 11 positions agree with TRBD2. Germline CDR1 and CDR2: MDHEN and SYDVKM. This CDR3 has 15 amino acids. Trimming removed 4 bases from V and 4 bases from J; junction bases left unmatched: 5.

This clonotype was observed at least ten times. The gene calls are TRBV6-1 and TRBJ1-5; perhaps TRBD1 as D (6 bases). Trimming took off 4 bases at V and 4 bases at J, with 8 bases between the two ends. The CDR3 is 13 residues long. The germline V gene encodes CDR1 MNHNS and CDR2 SASEGT. CDR3 DNA sequence: TGTGCCAGCAGTGTAGGGGGTAATCAGCCCCAGCATTTT. Amino acids: CASSVGGNQPQHF.

About this clonotype itself: This may be a read error, as it is one base from a much larger clone. The genes are TRBV4-2 and TRBJ1-2; no clear D. Germline V gene lookup returns CDR1 LGHNA and CDR2 YNFKEQ. The CDR3 runs 14 residues. DNA for the CDR3: TGTGCCAGAAGCCAAGAGAGAGCTAACTATGGCTACACCTTC. It yields the protein CARSQERANYGYTF.

Remarks on this clonotype: This may arise from a read error, as a much more abundant clone is one base away. The CDR3 loop reads CASSLVAEPSSYEQYF. For the CDR3, the DNA is TGTGCCAGCAGTTTAGTTGCTGAGCCAAGCTCCTACGAGCAGTACTTC. J is TRBJ2-7 and V is TRBV28, with D unclear. The CDR3 sequence is 16 residues long. With 2 bases removed from V and 0 bases from J, the gap between germline ends came to 14 bases. CDR1 and CDR2 (germline): MDHEN, SYDVKM.

The chain has TRBV11-2 and TRBJ2-1; 12 bases fit TRBD2. The CDR3 sequence is 16 residues long. Per germline, CDR1 SGHAT and CDR2 FQNNGV. The V and J ends lost 3 bases and 6 bases, in that order; junction bases with no gene match: 6. The CDR3 region has the DNA TGTGCCAGCAGCTTTCGACTAGCGGGAGATTTCAATGAGCAGTTCTTC. The encoded protein is CASSFRLAGDFNEQFF.

This clonotype came up once. V is TRBV11-2 and J is TRBJ2-3, with TRBD2 matching 8 bases. Germline V CDR1 and CDR2: SGHAT, FQNNGV. The CDR3 is 15 amino acids. CDR3 coding DNA: TGTACCAACAGCTCGCTCCGGGAGGGCCTAGATACGCAGTATTTT. Its translation: CTNSSLREGLDTQYF.

This clonotype occurred a few times. The germline gene is not matched at one end of the junction; a read error may be the cause. The chain combines TRBV11-1 with TRBJ2-5; D ambiguous. Germline V gives CDR1 SGHAT, CDR2 FQDESV (reference sequence). The CDR3 extends over 12 amino acids. The DNA for the CDR3 is TGTGCCAGCAGCTCAAGCCAAGAGGCCCAGTACTTC. As protein: CASSSSQEAQYF. Based on the CDR3 plus reference TRBV11-1 and TRBJ2-5, the full variable domain is EAEVAQSPRYKITEKSQAVAFWCDPISGHATLYWYRQILGQGPELLVQFQDESVVDDSQLPKDRFSAERLKGVDSTLKIQPAELGDSAMYLCASSSSQEAQYFGPGTRLLVL.

A remark on this clonotype: This may be a read error: a much more frequent sequence differs by one nucleotide. This sequence joins TRBV12-3 or TRBV12-4 and TRBJ1-5, with TRBD1 matching 8 bases. The CDR3 spans 14 residues. CDR3 nucleotide sequence: TGTGCCAGCAGTTTTAACAGGGGGGATCAGCCCCACCATTTT. It codes for CASSFNRGDQPHHF.

As concerns this clonotype: Since no conserved phenylalanine or tryptophan closes the CDR3, a read error is the likely cause. CDR3 coding DNA: TGTGCCAGCAGCGCGGGACTCCTCGATACAGATACGCAGTATTCT. Translating gives CASSAGLLDTDTQYS. This sequence joins TRBV11-1 and TRBJ2-3; tentative D call: TRBD2 (6 bases). Deletions cut 5 bases from V and 3 bases from J, with 15 bases between. The CDR3 loop spans 15 amino acids. Germline lookup yields CDR1 SGHAT and CDR2 FQDESV (reference sequence).

On this clonotype itself: The CDR3 does not close with the conserved phenylalanine or tryptophan, likely indicating a read error. The chain joins TRBV11-2 to TRBJ2-3; 8 positions agree with TRBD2. This CDR3 has 15 residues. V was pared by 4 bases and J by 3 bases, with 6 bases of the junction left unmatched. The germline V gene has CDR1 SGHAT and CDR2 FQNNGV. The CDR3 is CASSSGLAGTDTQYL. In nucleotides, the CDR3 is TGTGCCAGCAGCTCAGGACTAGCAGGGACAGATACGCAGTATCTC.

The chain is built from TRBV7-8 and TRBJ2-1, with 9 bases identical to TRBD2. Germline V gene data show CDR1 as SGHVS and CDR2 as FQNEAQ. V was clipped by 6 bases and J by 14 bases; unmatched bases: 17. The CDR3 is 15 amino acids. The CDR3 DNA follows: TGTGCCAGCAGTACGGCTAGCGGGAAATTACCGCAGGAGTTCTTC. This codes for CASSTASGKLPQEFF.

A note on this clonotype: A read error is possible here, since a much larger clone lies one base away. The chain joins TRBV6-5 to TRBJ1-4; the D is unclear. CDR1 and CDR2 from the germline V gene are MNHEY and SVGAGI. The CDR3 consists of 14 residues. In DNA, the CDR3 is TGTGCCATCAGTTACGGGACAACTAATGAAAAACTGTTTTTT. Translating it yields CAISYGTTNEKLFF.

As for this clonotype: A much larger clone is a single base away; this may be a read error. The V gene is TRBV6-2 or TRBV6-3, the J gene TRBJ1-1; D remains unclear. There are 13 residues in the CDR3. Germline V gene data show CDR1 as MNHEY and CDR2 as SVGEGT. The ends were cut back, 0 bases at V and 3 bases at J, with 5 bases in the middle. The CDR3 reads CASSYSQDTEAFF. The CDR3, as DNA: TGTGCCAGCAGTTACTCCCAGGACACTGAAGCTTTCTTT.

The chain is built from TRBV11-2 and TRBJ2-3; D is unresolved. The V end lost 5 bases, the J end lost 2 bases, and 11 bases lay between the germline ends. Per the germline V gene, CDR1 is SGHAT and CDR2 is FQNNGV. The CDR3 is made up of 14 amino acids. For the CDR3, the DNA is TGTGCCAGCAGCCCCGAACTACTCACAGATACGCAGTATTTT. Protein: CASSPELLTDTQYF. Variable domain in full (rest from reference TRBV11-2 and TRBJ2-3): EAGVAQSPRYKIIEKRQSVAFWCNPISGHATLYWYQQILGQGPKLLIQFQNNGVVDDSQLPKDRFSAERLKGVDSTLKIQPAKLEDSAVYLCASSPELLTDTQYFGPGTRLTVL.

A word on this clonotype: One end of the junction varies from germline; a read error may be responsible. V gene TRBV4-2 combines with J gene TRBJ2-1; either TRBD1 or TRBD2 may fit D (5 bases each). Germline V gives CDR1 LGHNA, CDR2 YNFKEQ. This CDR3 has 14 amino acids. CDR3: CVSSRQADNNEQLF. CDR3 DNA: TGTGTCAGCAGCCGACAAGCGGACAACAATGAGCAGCTCTTC.

This chain uses TRBV4-2 with TRBJ2-7; D call uncertain. The CDR3 consists of 14 residues. V was trimmed by 1 base and J by 6 bases, leaving 13 bases between them. Germline V gene sequence: CDR1 LGHNA, CDR2 YNFKEQ. The CDR3 DNA reads TGTGCCAGCAGCCAAGTTGTCCTAACCTCCGAGCAGTACTTC. This translates into CASSQVVLTSEQYF.

Points on this clonotype: A much larger clone lies a single base off, so this may be a read error. This chain uses TRBV30 with TRBJ2-3; 10 bases line up with TRBD2. The CDR3 runs 14 residues. Losses at the gene ends were 5 bases for V and 4 bases for J; bases not matched to a gene: 6. Germline V gene sequence: CDR1 GTSNPN, CDR2 SVGIG (reference sequence). Here the CDR3 DNA reads TGTGCCTGGGGTAGCGGGAGGTCGGCAGATACGCAGTATTTT. Its translation: CAWGSGRSADTQYF. Full variable domain (rest looked up from reference TRBV30 and TRBJ2-3): SQTIHQWPATLVQPVGSPLSLECTVEGTSNPNLYWYRQAAGRGLQLLFYSVGIGQISSEVPQNLSASRPQDRQFILSSKKLLLSDSGFYLCAWGSGRSADTQYFGPGTRLTVL.